The 32 T cell receptor beta chains below all came from one sample that was sequenced in a study of monozygotic twins with inflammatory bowel disease. TCRdb processed the 5' RACE reads again and assigns one entry to each CDR3 protein, with no DNA. This sample's table reports approximately 420,000 distinct CDR3 sequences. Sequenced input: blood. These receptors were obtained from a human donor with ulcerative colitis or Crohn's disease, or a healthy co-twin of an affected twin (not recorded which).

The gene calls are TRBV3-1 and TRBJ2-7; TCRdb selects TRBD2, and the lack of DNA leaves this call unchecked. Germline CDR1 is LGHDT and CDR2 is YNNKEL (reference sequence). This CDR3 contains 18 residues. CDR3 amino acids: CASSFGTSGGLDSYEQYF.

The rearrangement joins TRBV20-1 to TRBJ1-5; TCRdb designates TRBD1, a call that cannot be tested without DNA. The CDR3 runs 17 residues. Germline assignment: CDR1 DFQATT and CDR2 SNEGSKA (reference sequence). This chain's CDR3 is CSARGWAGASSNQPQHF.

CDR3: CASSEGGRVGYTF. The chain employs TRBV2 and TRBJ1-2. Per the germline V gene, CDR1 is SNHLY and CDR2 is FYNNEI. The CDR3 is 13 amino acids.

The CDR3 here is CASSPLQVGVSDTQYF. The rearrangement joins TRBV11-2 to TRBJ2-3; without DNA, the TCRdb call of TRBD1 cannot be checked. Looked up from germline, CDR1 is SGHAT and CDR2 is FQNNGV. The CDR3 sequence is 16 residues long. Supplemented by reference TRBV11-2 and TRBJ2-3, the full variable domain reads EAGVAQSPRYKIIEKRQSVAFWCNPISGHATLYWYQQILGQGPKLLIQFQNNGVVDDSQLPKDRFSAERLKGVDSTLKIQPAKLEDSAVYLCASSPLQVGVSDTQYFGPGTRLTVL.

This CDR3 reads CASRSQGETQYF. The chain combines TRBV28 with TRBJ2-5; with no DNA, the TCRdb D assignment of TRBD1 cannot be verified. This CDR3 contains 12 residues. Germline V gives CDR1 MDHEN, CDR2 SYDVKM.

This sequence joins TRBV28 and TRBJ2-7; TCRdb's assignment of TRBD2 cannot be checked, as there is no DNA. The V gene's germline CDR1 is MDHEN and CDR2 SYDVKM. This CDR3 region has 17 residues. The CDR3 spells CASSLSRGTFLSYEQYF.

The chain combines TRBV7-2 with TRBJ2-5. The CDR3 has 11 amino acids. In germline, CDR1 is SGHTA, CDR2 FQGNSA. The CDR3 is CASRKRETQYF.

The chain has TRBV6-5 and TRBJ2-1; TCRdb reports TRBD2, a call that lacks DNA to check it against. The CDR3 runs to 17 residues. In germline, CDR1 is MNHEY, CDR2 SVGAGI. Here the CDR3 reads CASSYSTLASSYNEQFF.

The chain joins TRBV28 to TRBJ1-5; there is no DNA to check the TCRdb D call of TRBD1. Germline CDR1 is MDHEN and CDR2 is SYDVKM. The CDR3 is 18 residues long. The chain's CDR3 is CASSFSADRTDSNQPQHF. Filled out from reference TRBV28 and TRBJ1-5, the complete variable domain reads DVKVTQSSRYLVKRTGEKVFLECVQDMDHENMFWYRQDPGLGLRLIYFSYDVKMKEKGDIPEGYSVSREKKERFSLILESASTNQTSMYLCASSFSADRTDSNQPQHFGDGTRLSIL.

The chain joins TRBV7-8 to TRBJ2-1; TCRdb's D call of TRBD2 is untestable without DNA. The CDR3 runs to 16 residues. The V gene's germline CDR1 is SGHVS and CDR2 FQNEAQ. This chain's CDR3 is CASSLMRRGARDEQFF.

The chain uses TRBV7-9 and TRBJ2-3; TCRdb lists TRBD1, though no DNA is available to test this call. CDR1 and CDR2 from the germline V gene are SEHNR and FQNEAQ (reference sequence). This CDR3 has 15 amino acids. CDR3 sequence: CASSFITGITDTQYF.

The rearrangement links TRBV4-1 to TRBJ1-1; TCRdb designates TRBD1, a call that cannot be tested without DNA. Germline CDR1 and CDR2: MGHRA and YSYEKL. The CDR3 runs 16 residues. CDR3: CASSPLHQGEGAEAFF.

The chain is built from TRBV28 and TRBJ2-3; TCRdb lists TRBD1, though no DNA is available to test this call. CDR1 is MDHEN, CDR2 SYDVKM, per germline. CDR3 length equals 16 residues. CDR3: CAGSSNGQGATDTQYF.

The chain employs TRBV20-1 and TRBJ1-5. The CDR3 sequence is 13 residues long. Per germline, CDR1 DFQATT and CDR2 SNEGSKA (reference sequence). CDR3 loop: CSASLDSNQPQHF.

The chain has TRBV28 and TRBJ2-7; absent DNA, TCRdb's TRBD1 call cannot be checked. Germline-derived CDR1 and CDR2 are MDHEN and SYDVKM. The CDR3 has 15 amino acids. CDR3 protein: CASSQGTSESYEQYF. Based on the CDR3 plus reference TRBV28 and TRBJ2-7, the full variable domain is DVKVTQSSRYLVKRTGEKVFLECVQDMDHENMFWYRQDPGLGLRLIYFSYDVKMKEKGDIPEGYSVSREKKERFSLILESASTNQTSMYLCASSQGTSESYEQYFGPGTRLTVT.

This chain links TRBV5-4 with TRBJ2-3; TCRdb's D gene call, TRBD1, goes unchecked for lack of DNA. This CDR3 is 16 amino acids long. CDR1 SGHNT and CDR2 YYREEE come from the germline V gene (reference sequence). This chain's CDR3 is CASSLSPGQGTDTQYF.

This chain joins TRBV5-5 and TRBJ2-7; the D call from TCRdb, TRBD2, cannot be confirmed without DNA. This CDR3 has 14 residues. Germline CDR1 is SGHKS and CDR2 is YYEKEE (reference sequence). The CDR3 loop is CASSLAVIAGEEYF.

The rearrangement joins TRBV21-1 to TRBJ2-2; TCRdb selects TRBD1, and the lack of DNA leaves this call unchecked. TRBV21-1 is a known pseudogene. The CDR3 is 15 amino acids. The CDR3 protein is CASSTRAQGTGELFF.

The chain couples TRBV20-1 to TRBJ2-1. This CDR3 has 11 residues. Germline CDR1 and CDR2: DFQATT and SNEGSKA (reference sequence). This chain's CDR3 is CSARSPNEQFF.

This CDR3 reads CASTPGAGGPSYEQYF. The J gene is TRBJ2-7, the V gene TRBV4-2; TCRdb's D call, TRBD2, is unchecked because there is no DNA. Germline CDR1 reads LGHNA; CDR2 reads YNFKEQ. The CDR3 loop spans 16 amino acids.

The V call is TRBV12-3 or TRBV12-4, the J call TRBJ1-4; TCRdb designates TRBD1, a call that cannot be tested without DNA. This CDR3 is 15 amino acids long. The CDR3 loop reads CASSLGAGADEKLFF.

This CDR3 reads CAISGTGETQYF. V and J are TRBV10-3 and TRBJ2-5. This CDR3 has 12 residues. Germline CDR1 ENHRY, CDR2 SYGVKD.

The chain has TRBV21-1 and TRBJ2-7; TCRdb returns TRBD1, unconfirmable since there is no DNA. TRBV21-1 represents a pseudogene. The CDR3 extends over 14 amino acids. The CDR3: CASTIPTVRWEQYF.

The chain is built from TRBV29-1 and TRBJ2-3. Germline CDR1 is SQVTM and CDR2 is ANQGSEA. This CDR3 has 12 residues. CDR3 amino acids: CSVGIGLDTQYF.

The rearrangement links TRBV9 to TRBJ1-2; the TCRdb call, TRBD1, lacks DNA for checking. The CDR3 has 16 residues. CDR1 SGDLS and CDR2 YYNGEE come from the germline V gene. The CDR3 region is CASSRSGTGKLGGYTF.

This chain links TRBV6-6 with TRBJ1-2. CDR3 length equals 13 residues. CDR1 MNHNY and CDR2 SVGAGI come from the germline V gene (reference sequence). This chain's CDR3 is CASSYSGNYGYTF.

V is TRBV7-3 and J is TRBJ2-3. There are 13 residues in the CDR3. Germline CDR1 reads SGHTA; CDR2 reads FQGTGA. CDR3 sequence reads: CASSLTVRDTQYF.

The J gene is TRBJ2-5, the V gene TRBV7-2; checking the TCRdb D call of TRBD1 is not possible without DNA. CDR3 length equals 12 residues. Per germline, CDR1 SGHTA and CDR2 FQGNSA. The CDR3 region is CASSSVGGTQYF.

The gene calls are TRBV7-2 and TRBJ2-3. This CDR3 has 14 amino acids. The V gene's germline CDR1 is SGHTA and CDR2 FQGNSA. CDR3 sequence reads: CASSFAQVSDTQYF.

The V gene is TRBV15, the J gene TRBJ2-7. The CDR3 contains 15 residues. Germline V gene sequence: CDR1 LNHNV, CDR2 YYDKDF (reference sequence). The CDR3 region is CATSRDLPETYEQYF.

The rearrangement joins TRBV11-3 to TRBJ2-3; the TRBD1 assignment by TCRdb is unverifiable without DNA. This CDR3 is built from 12 residues. CDR1 and CDR2 (germline): SGHNT, YENEEA. This chain's CDR3 is CASSLGGVTQYF.

The chain employs TRBV20-1 and TRBJ2-3; TCRdb indicates TRBD2, and absent DNA this call remains unverified. This CDR3 has 15 amino acids. Germline CDR1 is DFQATT and CDR2 is SNEGSKA (reference sequence). The CDR3 sequence: CSARVREGSTDTQYF.